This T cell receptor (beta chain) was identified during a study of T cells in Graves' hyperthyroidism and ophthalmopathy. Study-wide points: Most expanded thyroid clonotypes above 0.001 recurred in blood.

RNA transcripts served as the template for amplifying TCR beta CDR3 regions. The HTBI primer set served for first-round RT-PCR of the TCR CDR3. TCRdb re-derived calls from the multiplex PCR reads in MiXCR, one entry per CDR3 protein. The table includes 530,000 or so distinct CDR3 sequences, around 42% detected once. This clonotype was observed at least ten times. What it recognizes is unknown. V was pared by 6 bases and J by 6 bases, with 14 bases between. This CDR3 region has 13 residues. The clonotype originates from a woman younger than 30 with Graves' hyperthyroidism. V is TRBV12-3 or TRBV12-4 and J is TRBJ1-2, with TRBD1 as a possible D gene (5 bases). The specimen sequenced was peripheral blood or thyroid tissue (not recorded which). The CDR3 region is CASSAGRADGYTF. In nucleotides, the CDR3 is TGTGCCAGCAGCGCTGGCAGGGCGGATGGCTACACCTTC.